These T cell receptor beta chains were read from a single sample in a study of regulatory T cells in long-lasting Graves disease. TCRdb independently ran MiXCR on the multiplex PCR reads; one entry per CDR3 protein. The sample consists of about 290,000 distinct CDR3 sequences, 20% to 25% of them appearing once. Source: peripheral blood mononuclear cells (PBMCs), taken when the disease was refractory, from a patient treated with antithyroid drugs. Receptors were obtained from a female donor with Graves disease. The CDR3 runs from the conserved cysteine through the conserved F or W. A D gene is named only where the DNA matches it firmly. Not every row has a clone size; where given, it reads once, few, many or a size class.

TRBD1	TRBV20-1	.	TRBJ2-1	CSANAGPLLTGGTPYNEQFF	TGCAGTGCTAACGCGGGCCCACTTCTGACAGGGGGAACCCCCTACAATGAGCAGTTCTTC
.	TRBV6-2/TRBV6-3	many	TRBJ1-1	CASSYSVSGNRRITEAFF	TGTGCCAGCAGTTACTCTGTTTCGGGGAATAGACGAATCACTGAAGCTTTCTTT
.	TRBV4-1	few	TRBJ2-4	CASSQDGLVGIQYF	TGCGCCAGCAGCCAAGATGGGCTAGTCGGCATTCAGTACTTC
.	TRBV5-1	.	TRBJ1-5	CASSLGTGMGNQPQHF	TGCGCCAGCAGCTTGGGTACGGGTATGGGCAATCAGCCCCAGCATTTT
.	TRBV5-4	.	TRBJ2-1	CASSLGSFKSLDEQFF	TGTGCCAGCAGCTTGGGAAGCTTCAAGAGTTTGGATGAGCAGTTCTTC
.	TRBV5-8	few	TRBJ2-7	CASSFLRGRAYEQYF	TGTGCCAGCAGCTTTTTGAGGGGCCGAGCCTACGAGCAGTACTTC
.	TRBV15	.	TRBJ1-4	CATSGLSGAPNEKLFF	TGTGCCACCAGCGGCCTCTCGGGGGCTCCTAATGAAAAACTGTTTTTT
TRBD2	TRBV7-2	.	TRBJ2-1	CASSLAVAGVNEQFF	TGTGCCAGCAGCTTAGCGGTGGCGGGAGTCAATGAGCAGTTCTTC
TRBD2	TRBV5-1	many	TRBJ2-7	CASSPGTSGYYEQYF	TGCGCCAGCAGCCCGGGGACTAGCGGGTATTACGAGCAGTACTTC
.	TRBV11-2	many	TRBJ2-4	CASSSPRAKNIQYF	TGTGCCAGCAGCTCCCCCCGTGCCAAAAACATTCAGTACTTC
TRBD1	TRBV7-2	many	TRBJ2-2	CASSGQDTGELFF	TGTGCCAGCAGTGGACAGGACACCGGGGAGCTGTTTTTT